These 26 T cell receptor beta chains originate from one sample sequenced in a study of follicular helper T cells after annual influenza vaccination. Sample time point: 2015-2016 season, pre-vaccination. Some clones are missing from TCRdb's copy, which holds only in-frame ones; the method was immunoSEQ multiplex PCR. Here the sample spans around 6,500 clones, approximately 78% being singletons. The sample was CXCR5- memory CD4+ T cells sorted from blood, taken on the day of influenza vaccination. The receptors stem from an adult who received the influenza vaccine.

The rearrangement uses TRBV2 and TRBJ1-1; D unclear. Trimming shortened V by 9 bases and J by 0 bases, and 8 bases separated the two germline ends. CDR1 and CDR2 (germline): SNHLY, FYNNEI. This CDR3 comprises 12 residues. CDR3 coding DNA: TGTGCCAGGGAAGGTGTGAACACTGAAGCTTTCTTT. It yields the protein CAREGVNTEAFF.

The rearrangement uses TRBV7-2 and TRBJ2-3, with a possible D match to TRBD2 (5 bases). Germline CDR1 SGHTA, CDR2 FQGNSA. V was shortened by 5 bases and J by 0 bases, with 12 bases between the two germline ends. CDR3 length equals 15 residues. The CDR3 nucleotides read TGTGCCAGCAGCGCTGACTATTTAAGCACAGATACGCAGTATTTT. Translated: CASSADYLSTDTQYF.

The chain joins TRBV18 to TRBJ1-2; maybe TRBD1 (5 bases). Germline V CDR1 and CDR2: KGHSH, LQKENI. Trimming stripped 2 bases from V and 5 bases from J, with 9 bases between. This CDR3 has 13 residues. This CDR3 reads CASSPEGQYGYTF. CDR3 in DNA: TGTGCCAGCTCACCAGAAGGACAATATGGCTACACCTTC.

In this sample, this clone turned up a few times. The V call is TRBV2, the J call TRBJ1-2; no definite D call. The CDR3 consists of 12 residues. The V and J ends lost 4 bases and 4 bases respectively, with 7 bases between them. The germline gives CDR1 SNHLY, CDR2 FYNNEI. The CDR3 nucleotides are TGTGCCAGCAGTGGGCAATCCTATGGCTACACCTTC. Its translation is CASSGQSYGYTF.

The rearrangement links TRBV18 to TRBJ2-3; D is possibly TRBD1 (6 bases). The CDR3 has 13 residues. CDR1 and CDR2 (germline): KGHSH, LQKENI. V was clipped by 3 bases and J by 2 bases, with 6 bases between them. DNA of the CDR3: TGTGCCAGCTCACCGGGGGCCACAGATACGCAGTATTTT. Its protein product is CASSPGATDTQYF. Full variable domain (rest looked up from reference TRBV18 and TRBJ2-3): NAGVMQNPRHLVRRRGQEARLRCSPMKGHSHVYWYRQLPEEGLKFMVYLQKENIIDESGMPKERFSAEFPKEGPSILRIQQVVRGDSAAYFCASSPGATDTQYFGPGTRLTVL.

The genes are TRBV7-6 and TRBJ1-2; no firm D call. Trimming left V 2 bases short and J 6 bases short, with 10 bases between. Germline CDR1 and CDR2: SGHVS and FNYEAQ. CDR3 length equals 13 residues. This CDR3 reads CASSLISRHGYTF. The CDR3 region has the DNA TGTGCCAGCAGCTTAATTTCGCGGCATGGCTACACCTTC.

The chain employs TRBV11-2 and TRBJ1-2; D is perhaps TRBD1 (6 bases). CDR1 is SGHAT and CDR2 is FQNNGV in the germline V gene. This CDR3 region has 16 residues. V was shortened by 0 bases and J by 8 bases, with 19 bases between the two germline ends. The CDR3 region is CASSLDQITGRKGYTF. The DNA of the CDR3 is TGTGCCAGCAGCTTAGATCAAATTACAGGGAGAAAGGGCTACACCTTC.

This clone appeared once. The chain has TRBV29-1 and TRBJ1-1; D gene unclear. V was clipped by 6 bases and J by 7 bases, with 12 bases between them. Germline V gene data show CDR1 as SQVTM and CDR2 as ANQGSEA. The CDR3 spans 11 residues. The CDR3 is CSVHDLVEAFF. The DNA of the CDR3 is TGCAGCGTGCACGACTTAGTTGAAGCTTTCTTT.

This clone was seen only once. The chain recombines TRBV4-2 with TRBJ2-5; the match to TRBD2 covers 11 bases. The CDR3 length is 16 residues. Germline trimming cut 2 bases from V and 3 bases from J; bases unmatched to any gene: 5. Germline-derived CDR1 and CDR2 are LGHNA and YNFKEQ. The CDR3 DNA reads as TGTGCCAGCAGCCAACGATTAGCGGGGGGGGAAGAGACCCAGTACTTC. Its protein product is CASSQRLAGGEETQYF.

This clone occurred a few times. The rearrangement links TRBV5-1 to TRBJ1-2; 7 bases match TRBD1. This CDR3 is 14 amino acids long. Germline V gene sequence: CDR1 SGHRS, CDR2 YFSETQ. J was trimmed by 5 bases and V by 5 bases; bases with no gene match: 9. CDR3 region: CASSFDRVTYGYTF. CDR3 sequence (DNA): TGCGCCAGCAGTTTCGACAGGGTCACTTATGGCTACACCTTC.

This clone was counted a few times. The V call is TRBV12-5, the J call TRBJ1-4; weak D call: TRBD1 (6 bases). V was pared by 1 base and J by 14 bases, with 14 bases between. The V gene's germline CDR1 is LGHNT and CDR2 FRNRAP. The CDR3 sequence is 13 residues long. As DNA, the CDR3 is TGTGCTAGTGGTTTGGAGGGGGGGACAAGGCTGTTTTTT. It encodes CASGLEGGTRLFF.

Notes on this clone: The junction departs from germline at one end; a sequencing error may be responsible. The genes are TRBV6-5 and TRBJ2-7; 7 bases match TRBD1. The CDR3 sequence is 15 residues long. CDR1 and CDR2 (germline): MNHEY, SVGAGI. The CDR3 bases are TGTGCCAGCAGTTCACGGACAGGAACAACCTCGAGTATCAACTTC. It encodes CASSSRTGTTSSINF.

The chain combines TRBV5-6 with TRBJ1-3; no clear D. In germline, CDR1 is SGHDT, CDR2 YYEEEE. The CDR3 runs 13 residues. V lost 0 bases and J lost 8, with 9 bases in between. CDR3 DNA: TGTGCCAGCAGCTTGGCCTTACGGGACACCATATATTTT. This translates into CASSLALRDTIYF.

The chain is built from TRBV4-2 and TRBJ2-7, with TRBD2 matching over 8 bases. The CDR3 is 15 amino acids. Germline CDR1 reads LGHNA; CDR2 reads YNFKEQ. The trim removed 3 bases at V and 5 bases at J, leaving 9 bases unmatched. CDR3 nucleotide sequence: TGTGCCAGCAGCCAGCAAGCGGGGGCAGGGGACGAGCAGTACTTC. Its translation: CASSQQAGAGDEQYF.

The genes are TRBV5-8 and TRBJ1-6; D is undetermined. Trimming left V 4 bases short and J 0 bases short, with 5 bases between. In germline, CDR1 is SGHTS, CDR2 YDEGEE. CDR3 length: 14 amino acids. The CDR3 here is CASSVSSYNSPLHF. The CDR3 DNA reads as TGTGCCAGCAGCGTGAGCTCCTATAATTCACCCCTCCACTTT.

The CDR3 protein is CASSLETLGNTIYF. The CDR3 region has the DNA TGTGCCAGCAGCTTAGAGACGCTAGGGAACACCATATATTTT. This chain uses TRBV11-2 with TRBJ1-3; D unclear. The CDR3 consists of 14 residues. Germline assignment: CDR1 SGHAT and CDR2 FQNNGV. V shed 0 bases and J shed 7 bases, with 10 bases lying between them.

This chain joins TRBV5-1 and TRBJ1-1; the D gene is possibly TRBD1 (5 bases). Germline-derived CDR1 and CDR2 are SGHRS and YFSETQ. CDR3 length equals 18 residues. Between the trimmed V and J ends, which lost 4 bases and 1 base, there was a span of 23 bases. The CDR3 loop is CASSPLTTLDRPNTEAFF. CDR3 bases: TGCGCCAGCAGCCCCTTAACGACCCTCGACAGACCGAACACTGAAGCTTTCTTT.

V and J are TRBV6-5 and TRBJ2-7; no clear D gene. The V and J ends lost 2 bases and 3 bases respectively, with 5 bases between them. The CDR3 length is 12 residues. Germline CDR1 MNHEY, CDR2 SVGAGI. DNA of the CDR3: TGTGCCAGCAGTTACGCCGGCTACGAGCAGTACTTC. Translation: CASSYAGYEQYF.

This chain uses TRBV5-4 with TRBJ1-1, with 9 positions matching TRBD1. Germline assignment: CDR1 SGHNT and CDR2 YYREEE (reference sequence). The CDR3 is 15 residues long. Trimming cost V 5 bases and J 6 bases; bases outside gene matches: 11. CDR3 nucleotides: TGTGCCAGCAGTCGGACAGGGGTTATCGATGCTGAAGCTTTCTTT. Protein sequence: CASSRTGVIDAEAFF.

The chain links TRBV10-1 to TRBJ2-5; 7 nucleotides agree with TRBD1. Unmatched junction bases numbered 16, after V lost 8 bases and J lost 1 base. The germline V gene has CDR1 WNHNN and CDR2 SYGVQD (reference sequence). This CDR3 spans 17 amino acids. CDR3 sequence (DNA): TGCGCCAGCCTAAATCAAATCAGGGACAGACTCCAAGAGACCCAGTACTTC. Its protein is CASLNQIRDRLQETQYF.

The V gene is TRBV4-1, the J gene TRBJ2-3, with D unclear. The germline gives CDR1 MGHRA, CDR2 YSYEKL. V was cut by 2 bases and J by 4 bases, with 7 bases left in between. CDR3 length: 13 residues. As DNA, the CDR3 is TGCGCCAGCAGCCAATGGTTCGCAGATACGCAGTATTTT. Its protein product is CASSQWFADTQYF.

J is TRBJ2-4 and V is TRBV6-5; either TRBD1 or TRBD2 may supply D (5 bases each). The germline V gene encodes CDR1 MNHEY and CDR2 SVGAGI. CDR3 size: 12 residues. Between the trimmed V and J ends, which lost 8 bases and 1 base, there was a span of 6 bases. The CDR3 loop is CASGTAKNIQYF. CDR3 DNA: TGTGCCAGCGGGACCGCCAAAAACATTCAGTACTTC.

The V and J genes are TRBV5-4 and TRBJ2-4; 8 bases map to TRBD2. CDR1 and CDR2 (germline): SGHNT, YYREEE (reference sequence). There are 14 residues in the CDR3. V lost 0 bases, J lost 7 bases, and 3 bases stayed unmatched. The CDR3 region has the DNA TGTGCCAGCAGCTTGGCCGCTAGCGGGAACATTCAGTACTTC. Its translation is CASSLAASGNIQYF.

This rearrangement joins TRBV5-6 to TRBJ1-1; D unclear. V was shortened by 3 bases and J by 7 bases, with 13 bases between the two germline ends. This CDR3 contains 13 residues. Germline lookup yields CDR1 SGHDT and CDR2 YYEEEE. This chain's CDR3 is CASSSTANLEAFF. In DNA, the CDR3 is TGTGCCAGCAGCTCGACGGCAAATCTTGAAGCTTTCTTT.

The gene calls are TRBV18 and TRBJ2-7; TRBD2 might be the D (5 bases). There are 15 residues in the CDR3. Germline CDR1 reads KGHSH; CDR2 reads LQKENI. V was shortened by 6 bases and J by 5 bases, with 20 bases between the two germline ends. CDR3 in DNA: TGTGCCAGCTCCCCTAGGGCAGGAGACTATGACGAGCAGTACTTC. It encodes CASSPRAGDYDEQYF.

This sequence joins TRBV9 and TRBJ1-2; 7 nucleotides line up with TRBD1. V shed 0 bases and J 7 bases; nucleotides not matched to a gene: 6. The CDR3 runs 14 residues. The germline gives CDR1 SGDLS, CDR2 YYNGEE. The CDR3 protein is CASSVEGARRGYTF. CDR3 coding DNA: TGTGCCAGCAGCGTAGAGGGGGCCCGCCGTGGCTACACCTTC.